This TCR beta chain was found in a study of CD8 T cells in ankylosing spondylitis (TCRdb year 2017). Regarding the study in general: T cell receptor beta repertoires were profiled in healthy donors and ankylosing spondylitis patients so that disease-linked TCR variants could be found. The full study cohort comprised 25 ankylosing spondylitis patients and over 95 healthy donors. Peripheral blood samples were taken, and synovial fluid was additionally collected from ankylosing spondylitis patients.

The run used an Illumina HiSeq 2500. TCR beta libraries were prepared by quantitative 5'-RACE with molecular barcodes. The authors' analysis ran thus. Disease-linked TCR variants were identified with a new computational method built on a probabilistic model of VDJ rearrangement. The public reads were quality trimmed at Q25 with fastp and then assembled into clones with MiXCR by TCRdb, keeping productive beta chains. Every entry covers one CDR3 protein and lists the most common genes and DNA from its rows. TCRdb, not the authors, supplied the V and J calls. The sample table holds around 150,000 distinct CDR3 sequences, of which more than 9.5% were seen once. The top ten hold about 3.8% of the sample. The germline V gene specifies SGHRS as CDR1 and YFSETQ as CDR2. The CDR3 has 16 amino acids, counting the end cysteine and phenylalanine. The CDR3 DNA has 48 bases and is translated from base 1. V was cut back by 3 bases and J by 0 bases, leaving a gap of 15 bases between them.

The full study reports these points: Some TCR beta motif variants had previously been reported in synovial fluid and blood of reactive arthritis patients, which suggested common disease-initiation mechanisms. According to the report, matched synovial fluid samples from ankylosing spondylitis patients were significantly enriched for the disease-linked clones. A CD8+ phenotype was shown by the disease-linked clones, which were found at relatively low frequencies in peripheral blood. A TCR beta motif of several highly homologous amino acid variants appeared characteristic of blood from ankylosing spondylitis patients.

In its sample, this clonotype comes out as medium-sized (0.01 to 0.1%). Its antigen remains unidentified. No base quality information exists; no much larger clone differs at one position. The receptor's source is a female donor with ankylosing spondylitis or in good health (not recorded which). The sample comprised blood, either unsorted or a sorted T cell fraction (not recorded which). Rearrangement joined TRBV5-1 to TRBJ1-1; the D gene is perhaps TRBD1, from 6 matching bases. The CDR3 reads CASSSAGGSVNTEAFF. The bases are TGCGCCAGCAGCTCCGCGGGGGGCTCTGTGAACACTGAAGCTTTCTTT.